This paragraph reports one T cell receptor (beta chain). The data were taken from a study of blood T cell repertoires in COVID-19. Study context: COVID-19 samples from acute and convalescent phases originated in the United States, Italy and Spain.

The ends were cut back, 0 bases at V and 6 bases at J, with 21 bases in the middle. CDR3 length: 18 residues. CDR1 and CDR2 from the germline V gene are LNHNV and YYDKDF (reference sequence). TCRdb's table, derived via immunoSEQ multiplex PCR, lists solely in-frame clones and lacks some. Found here are 450,000 or so clones, about 90% of them singletons; the top ten hold 0.75% to 0.85%. Sequenced input: peripheral blood. The chain recombines TRBV15 with TRBJ2-1, with TRBD2 as a possible D gene (5 bases). This TCR was recovered from a man aged 18 to 30 with COVID-19, enrolled during active disease. The CDR3 region has the DNA TGTGCCACCAGCAGAGAATTGTTGGCGGGCGACCCCTCCAATGAGCAGTTCTTC. Translation: CATSRELLAGDPSNEQFF.